The source of this T cell receptor (beta chain) is a study of shared clonotypes between healthy human individuals. Points from the study as a whole: All-four-donor shared clonotypes had higher generation probabilities than non-shared clonotypes did.

The V end lost 0 bases, the J end lost 5 bases, and 14 bases lay between the germline ends. CDR1 and CDR2 from the germline V gene are SGDLS and YYNGEE. The CDR3 covers 16 residues. On this clone itself: Its antigen remains unknown.

Using 200 ng DNA, approximately 30,000 T cell genomes, the sorted-subset replicate PCRs were run. Sequenced by immunoSEQ multiplex PCR; TCRdb stores in-frame clones only, minus some. The sample lists 2 million to 2.5 million clones, approximately 94% occurring once. This sequence originates from a man aged 18-30 years in good health. Material: naive CD4+ T cells sorted from blood. Documented subset: CD45RA+ positively selected. This sequence joins TRBV9 and TRBJ2-2; no firm D call. This CDR3 is CASSVVPPPTTGELFF. In nucleotides, the CDR3 is TGTGCCAGCAGCGTAGTACCCCCCCCGACGACCGGGGAGCTGTTTTTT.